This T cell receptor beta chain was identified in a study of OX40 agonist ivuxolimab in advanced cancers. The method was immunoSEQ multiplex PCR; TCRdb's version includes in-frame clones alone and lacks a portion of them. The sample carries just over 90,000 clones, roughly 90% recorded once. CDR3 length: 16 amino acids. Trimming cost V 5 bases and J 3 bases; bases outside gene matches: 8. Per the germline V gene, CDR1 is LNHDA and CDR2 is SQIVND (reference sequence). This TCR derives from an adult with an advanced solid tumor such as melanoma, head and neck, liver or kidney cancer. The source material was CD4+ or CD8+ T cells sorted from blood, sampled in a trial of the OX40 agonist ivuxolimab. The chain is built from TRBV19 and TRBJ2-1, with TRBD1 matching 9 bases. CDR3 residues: CASSPTTGGIYNEQFF. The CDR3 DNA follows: TGTGCCAGTAGTCCGACCACAGGGGGCATCTACAATGAGCAGTTCTTC.